These 12 T cell receptor beta chains were all obtained from the same sample, sequenced in a study of T cells after posttransplantation cyclophosphamide (dated by TCRdb to about 2016). The control cohort was about 10 patients given myeloablative marrow transplants with methotrexate plus a calcineurin inhibitor, sampled 1 year after transplant. The receptor library was made with the immunoSEQ multiplex PCR assay. In its TCRdb copy, this immuneACCESS table keeps in-frame sequences only and misses some clones. Where compared with another copy, unresolved V genes explain less than half of these, and the others have no known cause. Here the sample has around 23,000 clones; 80% to 90% occur a single time. The ten largest clonotypes hold approximately 2% of the sample. This specimen was PBMCs, taken about 13 months after allogeneic stem cell transplant with calcineurin inhibitor and methotrexate. These receptors originate from a female patient younger than 45 who received an allogeneic stem cell transplant from an unrelated donor, was CMV-positive, and had acute and chronic GVHD. Following a transplant, some T cells may be graft donor cells, not patient cells.

The rearrangement uses TRBV7-3 and TRBJ2-6; D is possibly TRBD1 (6 bases). Germline assignment: CDR1 SGHTA and CDR2 FQGTGA. V was cut by 4 bases and J by 3 bases, with 16 bases left in between. The CDR3 is 17 residues long. Written as DNA, the CDR3 is TGTGCCAGCAGCTCGACAGGCCTGATGGGTGGGGCCAACGTCCTGACTTTC. It specifies CASSSTGLMGGANVLTF.

The chain joins TRBV5-4 to TRBJ2-7; 7 nucleotides agree with TRBD1. V shed 4 bases, J shed 1 base, and the junction held 2 bases outside the gene matches. This CDR3 comprises 13 residues. Looked up from germline, CDR1 is SGHNT and CDR2 is YYREEE (reference sequence). The CDR3 DNA sequence: TGTGCCAGCAGCCCGGGACAGTCCTACGAGCAGTACTTC. Translated: CASSPGQSYEQYF.

The chain combines TRBV6-6 with TRBJ2-4; the D is unclear. Trimming took off 0 bases at V and 6 bases at J, with 12 bases between the two ends. The CDR3 is made up of 15 amino acids. In germline, CDR1 is MNHNY, CDR2 SVGAGI (reference sequence). This CDR3 is CASSYSTQFVNIQYF. CDR3 DNA: TGTGCCAGCAGTTACTCGACACAGTTCGTAAACATTCAGTACTTC.

CDR3 nucleotide sequence: TGTGCCAGCAGCTTACAGGACAGTATCAACTATGAGCAGTTCTTC. Its translation is CASSLQDSINYEQFF. V usage is TRBV7-2 and J usage is TRBJ2-1; tentatively, D is TRBD1 (6 bases). This CDR3 has 15 amino acids. Trimming shortened V by 2 bases and J by 8 bases, and 16 bases separated the two germline ends. The germline V gene has CDR1 SGHTA and CDR2 FQGNSA.

The chain carries TRBV27 and TRBJ2-7, with TRBD2 as a possible D gene (5 bases). V lost 6 bases, J lost 5 bases, and 20 bases lay in between. This CDR3 has 15 amino acids. Germline V lookup: CDR1 MNHEY, CDR2 SMNVEV (reference sequence). CDR3 sequence reads: CASSIGADPMNEQYF. The CDR3 DNA reads as TGTGCCAGCAGCATTGGAGCGGATCCGATGAACGAGCAGTACTTC.

The V and J genes are TRBV6-4 and TRBJ2-2; 8 bases match TRBD1. V was clipped by 6 bases and J by 5 bases; unmatched bases: 5. Germline CDR1 reads MRHNA; CDR2 reads SNTAGT. The CDR3 sequence is 14 residues long. DNA of the CDR3: TGTGCCAGCAGGACAGGGGAGAATACCGGGGAGCTGTTTTTT. Its translation: CASRTGENTGELFF.

The V gene is TRBV10-3, the J gene TRBJ2-1; TRBD2 matches at 8 bases. This CDR3 has 14 amino acids. CDR1 and CDR2 (germline): ENHRY, SYGVKD. Trimming cost V 4 bases and J 7 bases; bases outside gene matches: 6. CDR3 residues: CAISASGSQNEQFF. The DNA of the CDR3 is TGTGCCATCAGTGCCAGCGGGAGTCAGAATGAGCAGTTCTTC.

This rearrangement joins TRBV19 to TRBJ1-1; D is perhaps TRBD1 (6 bases). The CDR3 contains 13 residues. V shed 3 bases and J shed 8 bases, with 13 bases lying between them. The germline CDR1 and CDR2 sequences are LNHDA and SQIVND (reference sequence). CDR3 bases: TGTGCCAGTAGTATTGTCGGGGGGCTCGAAGCTTTCTTT. As protein: CASSIVGGLEAFF.

The chain recombines TRBV5-4 with TRBJ2-1, with 7 positions matching TRBD1. J gave up 8 bases and V 1 base, and 12 bases lay outside the gene matches. This CDR3 comprises 16 residues. The V gene's germline CDR1 is SGHNT and CDR2 YYREEE (reference sequence). This CDR3 reads CASSLTRQGFLDEQFF. The CDR3 coding sequence is TGTGCCAGCAGCTTGACGAGACAGGGTTTTCTGGATGAGCAGTTCTTC.

The V call is TRBV18, the J call TRBJ1-2; 7 bases map to TRBD1. The trim removed 1 base at V and 0 bases at J, leaving 11 bases unmatched. The germline V gene has CDR1 KGHSH and CDR2 LQKENI. CDR3 length equals 18 residues. The CDR3 here is CASSPLPLWTGSNYGYTF. CDR3 bases: TGTGCCAGCTCACCACTCCCCCTATGGACAGGCTCTAACTATGGCTACACCTTC.

The V and J genes are TRBV29-1 and TRBJ2-5; possible D gene TRBD1, 5 bases. This CDR3 is 14 amino acids long. The ends were cut back, 3 bases at V and 0 bases at J, with 11 bases in the middle. Germline V gene data show CDR1 as SQVTM and CDR2 as ANQGSEA. The CDR3 DNA reads TGCAGCGTTGACCCCCCGACAGACCAAGAGACCCAGTACTTC. It translates to CSVDPPTDQETQYF.

V gene TRBV21-1 combines with J gene TRBJ2-5; the D call TRBD2 from the table was never checked on the DNA. TRBV21-1 is a recognized pseudogene. CDR3 length: 17 residues. The CDR3, as DNA: TGTGCCAGCAGCGCAACGCAAAGGTGGCTAGCGGAAGAGACCCAGTACTTC. It is translated as CASSATQRWLAEETQYF.